This T cell receptor beta chain is from a study of patients and donors after allogeneic stem cell transplantation. TCRdb analysed the RT-PCR reads with MiXCR anew, one entry per CDR3 protein. The sample yields tens of thousands of distinct CDR3 sequences, roughly 50% seen once. V shed 2 bases, J shed 5 bases, and the junction held 8 bases outside the gene matches. The CDR3 is made up of 17 amino acids. From germline, CDR1 is MGHDK and CDR2 SYGVNS. The table lists this clonotype with a count of one. The specimen was blood, either unsorted or a sorted T cell fraction (not recorded which). This chain uses TRBV25-1 with TRBJ1-5; 11 bases fit TRBD1. The receptor was isolated from a human donor who was either an allogeneic HSCT recipient or a stem cell or donor lymphocyte infusion donor (not recorded which). It is not recorded whose cells these are; they may come from a transplant donor. Here the CDR3 DNA reads TGTGCCAGCAGTGAACCCCCCCGGGACAGGGGGGATCAGCCCCAGCATTTT. Its protein product is CASSEPPRDRGDQPQHF.